The 17 T cell receptor beta chains below were found in one sample sequenced in a study of shared clonotypes between healthy human individuals. Only in-frame clones appear in the TCRdb table, and some are missing; sequencing was by immunoSEQ multiplex PCR. The sample consists of some 2,500,000 clones, more than 85% of them appearing once. Material for sequencing was naive CD4+ T cells from PBMCs. Specified subset: CD45RA+ positively selected. The receptors stem from a man younger than 35 in good health. Some clones in this sample may be carry-over from other donors' samples.

This chain joins TRBV6-6 and TRBJ1-1; D remains ambiguous. The V end was cut by 7 bases, the J end by 10 bases, with 13 bases between. CDR1 and CDR2 (germline): MNHNY, SVGAGI (reference sequence). The length of the CDR3 is 11 residues. CDR3 in amino acids: CASTGLSGAFF. CDR3 coding DNA: TGTGCCAGCACTGGACTGTCGGGAGCTTTCTTT.

The chain recombines TRBV5-1 with TRBJ2-7; the match to TRBD2 covers 10 bases. Germline CDR1 is SGHRS and CDR2 is YFSETQ. The CDR3 loop spans 16 amino acids. Losses at the gene ends were 2 bases for V and 3 bases for J; bases not matched to a gene: 8. This CDR3 reads CASSLQAGGLGYEQYF. The DNA of the CDR3 is TGCGCCAGCAGCTTACAAGCGGGGGGGCTAGGCTACGAGCAGTACTTC.

This clone came up once. The same CDR3 arises from other DNA sequences in this sample as well. V and J are TRBV28 and TRBJ1-4, with D unresolved. V was pared by 8 bases and J by 1 base, with 8 bases between. CDR3 length: 13 amino acids. The germline V gene encodes CDR1 MDHEN and CDR2 SYDVKM. CDR3 nucleotides: TGTGCCAGCCGTCGGGGAACTAATGAAAAACTGTTTTTT. Translation gives CASRRGTNEKLFF.

About this clone itself: In the same sample, other DNA sequences code for this CDR3. V gene TRBV5-1 combines with J gene TRBJ2-5, with 14 nucleotides matching TRBD2. The CDR3 is made up of 15 amino acids. CDR1 is SGHRS and CDR2 is YFSETQ in the germline V gene. V was clipped by 4 bases and J by 5 bases; unmatched bases: 4. The CDR3 region is CASSLGLAGEETQYF. The CDR3 bases are TGCGCCAGCAGCCTGGGACTAGCGGGAGAGGAGACCCAGTACTTC.

The CDR3 nucleotides are TGTGCCAGCAGCATGGACGGAGGTGGCGGAAACACCATATATTTT. Translated, it gives CASSMDGGGGNTIYF. This chain uses TRBV7-9 with TRBJ1-3, with unresolved D. The germline CDR1 and CDR2 sequences are SEHNR and FQNEAQ (reference sequence). The CDR3 has 15 amino acids. The germline V and J ends were trimmed by 5 bases and 4 bases, with 15 bases remaining between them.

The rearrangement joins TRBV5-1 to TRBJ2-5; 14 bases map to TRBD2. The germline CDR1 and CDR2 sequences are SGHRS and YFSETQ. The V segment lost 2 bases and the J segment 1 base; nucleotides outside the gene matches: 13. The CDR3 extends over 20 amino acids. The chain's CDR3 is CASSFLNAGTSGSFQETQYF. The CDR3 coding sequence is TGCGCCAGCAGCTTTTTAAACGCCGGGACTAGCGGGAGTTTCCAAGAGACCCAGTACTTC.

In this sample, this clone turned up once. J is TRBJ2-7 and V is TRBV11-2, with 7 bases lining up with TRBD1. The germline V gene encodes CDR1 SGHAT and CDR2 FQNNGV. The V segment lost 1 base and the J segment 3 bases; nucleotides outside the gene matches: 15. The CDR3 runs 18 residues. The CDR3: CASSLVRTGQSSLYEQYF. The DNA for the CDR3 is TGTGCCAGCAGCTTAGTGCGAACGGGACAGAGCTCCCTCTACGAGCAGTACTTC.

The chain has TRBV7-9 and TRBJ2-7; 7 positions match TRBD1. The CDR3 sequence is 14 residues long. Germline V gene data show CDR1 as SEHNR and CDR2 as FQNEAQ (reference sequence). With 6 bases clipped from V and 2 bases from J, the junction kept 7 bases outside the gene matches. The CDR3 DNA follows: TGTGCCAGCAGTGCTACAGGGGAACCCTACGAGCAGTACTTC. It is translated as CASSATGEPYEQYF.

V usage is TRBV5-6 and J usage is TRBJ2-1, with 7 bases identical to TRBD2. Germline V CDR1 and CDR2: SGHDT, YYEEEE. With V trimmed by 5 bases and J by 9 bases, 8 bases remained unmatched. This CDR3 has 13 amino acids. CDR3 DNA: TGTGCCAGCAGGAAGCGGGATGGTGGTGAGCAGTTCTTC. Translation gives CASRKRDGGEQFF.

V and J are TRBV30 and TRBJ1-1; D gene uncertain. The CDR3 has 12 residues. V lost 2 bases and J 5 bases, leaving 9 bases between the germline ends. The germline CDR1 and CDR2 sequences are GTSNPN and SVGIG (reference sequence). CDR3 region: CAWSNSGTEAFF. Written as DNA, the CDR3 is TGTGCCTGGAGTAATAGCGGTACTGAAGCTTTCTTT.

J is TRBJ2-3 and V is TRBV21-1; TRBD2, as called in the table, went unchecked against the DNA. TRBV21-1 is shown as a pseudogene. The CDR3 length is 22 residues. The CDR3 reads CASSPREKLAGEGTSSTDTQYF. The CDR3 DNA reads TGTGCCAGCAGCCCCCGGGAAAAACTAGCGGGAGAGGGGACTAGTAGCACAGATACGCAGTATTTT.

This clone was recorded once. J is TRBJ2-1 and V is TRBV4-2, with D hard to call. The CDR3 totals 14 residues. Germline lookup yields CDR1 LGHNA and CDR2 YNFKEQ. V was cut by 1 base and J by 3 bases, with 7 bases left in between. The CDR3 is CASSQAEHYNEQFF. The CDR3 nucleotides read TGTGCCAGCAGCCAAGCAGAACACTACAATGAGCAGTTCTTC.

The V gene is TRBV18, the J gene TRBJ2-3; 9 bases line up with TRBD2. This CDR3 contains 15 residues. V shed 3 bases and J 2 bases; nucleotides not matched to a gene: 3. Per the germline V gene, CDR1 is KGHSH and CDR2 is LQKENI. The CDR3 reads CASSPVAGVTDTQYF. CDR3 bases: TGTGCCAGCTCACCGGTAGCGGGAGTCACAGATACGCAGTATTTT.

This chain joins TRBV28 and TRBJ2-3; 11 nucleotides match TRBD2. The CDR3 contains 17 residues. Germline values: CDR1 MDHEN, CDR2 SYDVKM. Trimming removed 5 bases from V and 7 bases from J; junction bases left unmatched: 14. In nucleotides, the CDR3 is TGTGCCAGCAGTCCGGGGACTAGCGGACTTACTATTTATACGCAGTATTTT. The encoded protein is CASSPGTSGLTIYTQYF.

This chain uses TRBV30 with TRBJ2-1; either TRBD1 or TRBD2 may supply D (5 bases each). V dropped 3 bases and J dropped 10 bases, with 16 bases sitting between them. The CDR3 runs 13 residues. Looked up from germline, CDR1 is GTSNPN and CDR2 is SVGIG (reference sequence). Here the CDR3 reads CAWSPRGIGEQFF. The DNA for the CDR3 is TGTGCCTGGAGCCCCCGGGGCATTGGCGAGCAGTTCTTC.

V usage is TRBV5-1 and J usage is TRBJ2-5; TRBD2 matches at 7 bases. The V gene's germline CDR1 is SGHRS and CDR2 YFSETQ. The CDR3 contains 15 residues. The trim removed 0 bases at V and 3 bases at J, leaving 5 bases unmatched. CDR3 protein: CASSLGSRGEETQYF. CDR3 nucleotides: TGCGCCAGCAGCTTGGGATCCCGGGGGGAAGAGACCCAGTACTTC.

This clone was counted only a few times. The V gene is TRBV6-6, the J gene TRBJ1-3; D not resolved. Trimming cost V 8 bases and J 4 bases, with 9 bases left between them. This CDR3 spans 12 amino acids. Germline V lookup: CDR1 MNHNY, CDR2 SVGAGI (reference sequence). The CDR3 protein is CASRIGGNTIYF. The CDR3 DNA reads TGTGCCAGCCGAATCGGGGGAAACACCATATATTTT.